The 12 T cell receptor beta chains listed next were all sequenced from one sample in a study of regulatory T cells in long-lasting Graves disease. The time point was: newly diagnosed GD, antithyroid drugs for less than 3 months. Researchers made the TCR library from RNA that was extracted from PBMCs. With iRepertoire HTBI primers and Arm-PCR of CDR3 regions, TCR beta libraries were built. One entry per CDR3 protein, called by TCRdb with MiXCR from the multiplex PCR reads. The sample lists about 540,000 distinct CDR3 sequences; approximately 13% were seen once. These data were likewise used in another study, on T cells in Graves' hyperthyroidism and ophthalmopathy.

The sequencing here drew on peripheral blood mononuclear cells (PBMCs), taken at new diagnosis, from a patient treated with antithyroid drugs. The receptors shown here come from a man aged 25 to 40 with Graves disease.

Ten or more counts support this clonotype. The rearrangement links TRBV6-1 to TRBJ2-5, with D perhaps matching TRBD1 (6 bases). V shed 8 bases and J shed 0 bases, with 13 bases lying between them. CDR1 MNHNS and CDR2 SASEGT come from the germline V gene. The CDR3 runs to 14 residues. CDR3 DNA: TGTGCCAGCCACCGGGACAACCACCAAGAGACCCAGTACTTC. It is translated as CASHRDNHQETQYF.

This sequence joins TRBV12-3 or TRBV12-4 and TRBJ2-1; D is perhaps TRBD2 (5 bases). The V end lost 5 bases, the J end lost 3 bases, and 11 bases lay between the germline ends. The CDR3 runs 14 residues. CDR3: CASSVLRDYNEQFF. DNA of the CDR3: TGTGCCAGCAGTGTACTCCGGGACTACAATGAGCAGTTCTTC.

The chain has TRBV5-4 and TRBJ1-2; 8 bases are a match to TRBD1. The J segment lost 2 bases and the V segment lost 3 bases, leaving 12 bases of the junction unmatched. This CDR3 has 17 amino acids. Germline V gives CDR1 SGHNT, CDR2 YYREEE (reference sequence). The DNA of the CDR3 is TGTGCCAGCAGCTCACCGGACAGGGCCAGTGGAAACTATGGCTACACCTTC. Translated, it gives CASSSPDRASGNYGYTF.

This clonotype showed up just a few times. CDR3 residues: CASSPMAESSYEQYF. The CDR3 DNA follows: TGTGCCAGCTCACCGATGGCCGAGTCATCCTACGAGCAGTACTTC. This chain uses TRBV18 with TRBJ2-7; D unclear. CDR1 is KGHSH, CDR2 LQKENI, per germline. V gave up 3 bases and J gave up 1 base, with 13 bases separating them. The CDR3 covers 15 residues.

The table lists this clonotype with many counts. The chain recombines TRBV19 with TRBJ1-1, with D hard to call. This CDR3 spans 13 amino acids. Between the trimmed V and J ends, which lost 5 bases and 0 bases, there was a span of 7 bases. Germline V lookup: CDR1 LNHDA, CDR2 SQIVND (reference sequence). This CDR3 is CASSDAVNTEAFF. For the CDR3, the DNA is TGTGCCAGTAGTGATGCCGTGAACACTGAAGCTTTCTTT.

To note about this clonotype: A junction boundary mismatches the germline segment, possibly from a read error. This chain uses TRBV7-7 with TRBJ2-5; tentatively, D is TRBD1 (7 bases). The CDR3 has 15 residues. Germline V gene sequence: CDR1 SSHAT, CDR2 FNYEAQ (reference sequence). DNA for the CDR3: TGTGCTAGCAGCCCGCAGGGGGGTGGAGGAGAGACCCAGTACTTC. This sequence encodes CASSPQGGGGETQYF.

V and J are TRBV30 and TRBJ2-4; no clear D gene. Trimming cost V 0 bases and J 0 bases, with 9 bases left between them. The germline CDR1 and CDR2 sequences are GTSNPN and SVGIG (reference sequence). The CDR3 consists of 15 residues. The CDR3 loop reads CAWSVGRIAKNIQYF. The CDR3, as DNA: TGTGCCTGGAGTGTAGGACGAATAGCCAAAAACATTCAGTACTTC.

The rearrangement uses TRBV19 and TRBJ2-7, with D unclear. Trimming shortened V by 7 bases and J by 3 bases, and 10 bases separated the two germline ends. Per germline, CDR1 LNHDA and CDR2 SQIVND (reference sequence). There are 12 residues in the CDR3. The CDR3 protein is CASMDIFYEQYF. The CDR3 coding sequence is TGTGCCAGTATGGATATCTTCTACGAGCAGTACTTC.

This chain uses TRBV4-1 with TRBJ2-7; 8 bases are shared with TRBD2. This CDR3 is built from 18 residues. V trimming: 0 bases; J trimming: 0 bases; junction bases outside the gene matches: 10. Germline-derived CDR1 and CDR2 are MGHRA and YSYEKL. The CDR3 DNA is TGCGCCAGCAGCCAAGAATGGGGGCTAGCGGGTATCTCCTACGAGCAGTACTTC. It is translated as CASSQEWGLAGISYEQYF.

This clonotype was found many times. The chain combines TRBV6-1 with TRBJ2-1; D gene unclear. This CDR3 is 15 amino acids long. Trimming removed 6 bases from V and 0 bases from J, with 12 bases in between. Per germline, CDR1 MNHNS and CDR2 SASEGT. CDR3 loop: CASSLAESSYNEQFF. The CDR3 DNA sequence: TGTGCCAGCAGCTTAGCAGAGAGCTCCTACAATGAGCAGTTCTTC.

This clonotype was seen more than once but under ten times. The CDR3 is CASSLRTVSPLHF. The CDR3, as DNA: TGTGCCAGCAGCTTGAGGACAGTCTCACCCCTCCACTTT. The chain joins TRBV7-9 to TRBJ1-6; the D gene is possibly TRBD1 (6 bases). V shed 3 bases and J shed 10 bases, with 10 bases lying between them. Per germline, CDR1 SEHNR and CDR2 FQNEAQ (reference sequence). The CDR3 has 13 residues. The whole variable domain, filled in from reference TRBV7-9 and TRBJ1-6, reads DTGVSQNPRHKITKRGQNVTFRCDPISEHNRLYWYRQTLGQGPEFLTYFQNEAQLEKSRLLSDRFSAERPKGSFSTLEIQRTEQGDSAMYLCASSLRTVSPLHFGNGTRLTVT.

This clonotype has a count of ten or more. This chain joins TRBV5-1 and TRBJ2-3, with TRBD2 matching 9 bases. This CDR3 has 16 amino acids. The germline V gene encodes CDR1 SGHRS and CDR2 YFSETQ. V lost 0 bases and J lost 6; bases outside the gene matches: 8. CDR3: CASSLVVAGGTDTQYF. The CDR3 DNA is TGCGCCAGCAGCTTGGTGGTGGCGGGAGGGACGGATACGCAGTATTTT.